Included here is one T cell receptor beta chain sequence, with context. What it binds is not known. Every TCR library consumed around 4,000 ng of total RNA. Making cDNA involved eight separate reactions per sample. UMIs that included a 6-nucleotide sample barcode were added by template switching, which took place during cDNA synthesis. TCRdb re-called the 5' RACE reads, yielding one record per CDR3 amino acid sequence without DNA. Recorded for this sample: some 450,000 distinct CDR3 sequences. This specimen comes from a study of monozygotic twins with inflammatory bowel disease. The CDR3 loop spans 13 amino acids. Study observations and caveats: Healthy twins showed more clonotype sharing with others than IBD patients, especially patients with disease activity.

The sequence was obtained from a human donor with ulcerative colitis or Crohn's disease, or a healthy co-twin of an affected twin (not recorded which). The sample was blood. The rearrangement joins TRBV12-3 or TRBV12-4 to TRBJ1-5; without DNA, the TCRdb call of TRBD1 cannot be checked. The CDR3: CASSGDSWQPQHF.